This TCR beta chain appears in the sequencing data of a study of beta chain features in type 1 diabetes (dated 2018 in TCRdb). About the study as a whole: Mean age, gender distribution, total cell number and subset yield were not different between patients and healthy donors. Across all samples, fewer than 130 million sorted cells were examined, and cell number per subset correlated strongly with RNA yield. In the study, recently diagnosed type 1 diabetes patients and matched healthy donors were compared on the TCRB repertoires of their sorted circulating CD4+ T cell subsets. Regulatory and stem cell-like memory subsets were obtained from only 8 patients and about eight healthy donors, while naive and central memory subsets were obtained from all 30 or so donors. Paper-wide results and their limitations: Because the HLA sub-analyses included only small numbers of individuals, any influence of HLA type on TCRB rearrangement was left unresolved. Naive, central memory and regulatory TCRB repertoires appeared more similar among patients than among healthy donors. A moderate but significant shortening of TCRB CDR3 length was observed in type 1 diabetes patients in all four CD4+ subsets. PCR might favor shorter templates, but patient and control samples were amplified and corrected together, so any skew would affect both groups equally. Sequencing cDNA rather than genomic DNA could over-represent highly expressing activated cells, although activation and CD3 levels did not differ between groups. Patients with type 1 diabetes made fewer insertions and deleted more nucleotides at VDJ recombination sites, implying thymic rearrangement abnormalities.

V is pared back by 5 bases and J by 1 base, with 8 bases lying between the germline termini. Inclusive of the bounding cysteine and phenylalanine, the CDR3 is 13 residues long. Of all the DNA, just the CDR3 is kept, 39 bases in frame from base 1. CDR1 and CDR2 are read off the germline V gene as SGHTA and FQGNSA. Each donor gave one peripheral blood draw, around 0.12 L on average, collected into heparinised tubes. A BD FACSAria II and a panel including CD45RO, CCR7, CD25, CD127, CD95 and CD27 were used to sort naive, central memory, regulatory and stem cell-like memory CD4+ T cells. A purity above 98% was achieved for all sorted populations. PBMCs were isolated immediately by Lymphoprep density gradient centrifugation and stained directly without culture. Samples were stained and sorted in pairs, with one healthy donor and one patient per experiment, so that batch effects were minimized. The entire isolated RNA was reverse transcribed using the High Capacity cDNA Reverse Transcription Kit, and thus expressed TCRB transcripts were sequenced. Deep immunoSEQ sequencing was applied to naive, central memory and regulatory T cell samples, giving an average of approximately 4 million total reads per sample. Sorted cells were lysed in RLT buffer, and RNA was extracted using DNase-treated RNeasy Micro or Mini kits according to cell number. To prevent cross-contamination, each cell subset was processed individually, whereas patient and healthy donor samples were processed jointly. TCRB sequences were amplified from cDNA with the immunoSEQ multiplex PCR, producing 87-bp fragments spanning the CDR3 region. Amplicons were sequenced on the Illumina HiSeq platform. In the paper's pipeline: PCR bias was computationally corrected using synthetic template baselines, reads within Hamming distance 2 were collapsed, and singletons that could not be merged were discarded. Reads were aligned against IMGT to assign V, D and J genes, CDR3 length and insertions or deletions at six rearrangement sites. Within each subset, clonotype counts were normalized to the number of sorted cells before true diversity and Gini coefficients were calculated with the tcR R package. The overlap coefficient, calculated on TCRB nucleotide sequences, was used to measure repertoire sharing. TCRdb re-hosts the immuneACCESS table, in-frame sequences only. Its copies lack some clones; in the studies checked, an unresolved V gene accounts for under half of them, and the cause for the rest is not known. Clone size and the V and J calls come from that table; the DNA yielded D and trimming. The table for this sample lists nearly 350,000 clones; about a tenth of them were counted only once. Of the sample, 1% is held by the ten largest clones.

Comment on this clone: The antigen it binds to is not known. A read error may explain this, as a much larger clone is one base away. Additional DNA sequences in this sample encode the identical CDR3.

This receptor was taken from a man aged 30-40 years with type 1 diabetes. The chain joins TRBV7-2 to TRBJ1-1, with TRBD1 tentatively as D gene (6 bases match). Sequencing was carried out using central memory CD4+ T cells from blood. The CDR3 is CASSLDRNTEAFF. The base sequence is TGTGCCAGCAGCCTGGACAGGAACACTGAAGCTTTCTTT. The variable domain in full, with residues beyond the CDR3 obtained from the reference TRBV7-2 and TRBJ1-1 genes, is GAGVSQSPSNKVTEKGKDVELRCDPISGHTALYWYRQSLGQGLEFLIYFQGNSAPDKSGLPSDRFSAERTGGSVSTLTIQRTQQEDSAVYLCASSLDRNTEAFFGQGTRLTVV.